The 8 T cell receptor beta chains reported below all come from one sample, sequenced in a study of shared clonotypes between healthy human individuals (dated by TCRdb to about 2020). The library came from the immunoSEQ multiplex PCR assay. Not all clones reach the TCRdb copy of this immuneACCESS table, which keeps in-frame sequences only. Checked studies attribute under half of the gap to unresolved V genes and leave the rest unexplained. This sample holds just over 2,000,000 clones; roughly 95% were observed only once. The ten largest clones add up to 0.1% to 0.15% of the sample. The sequenced material came from naive CD4+ T cells sorted from blood. In light of the paper, this sample's cell subset or site label describes: CD45RA+ positively selected. The receptors shown here come from a young man in good health.

This chain joins TRBV18 and TRBJ2-1, with D unclear. Germline loops: CDR1 KGHSH, CDR2 LQKENI. The germline V and J ends were trimmed by 0 bases and 0 bases, with 15 bases remaining between them. The CDR3 totals 18 residues. This chain's CDR3 is CASSPPIITFSSYNEQFF. The CDR3 DNA follows: TGTGCCAGCTCACCACCTATAATAACATTTAGCTCCTACAATGAGCAGTTCTTC. Supplemented by reference TRBV18 and TRBJ2-1, the full variable domain reads NAGVMQNPRHLVRRRGQEARLRCSPMKGHSHVYWYRQLPEEGLKFMVYLQKENIIDESGMPKERFSAEFPKEGPSILRIQQVVRGDSAAYFCASSPPIITFSSYNEQFFGPGTRLTVL.

V is TRBV5-4 and J is TRBJ2-4; the D is unclear. The CDR3 is 14 amino acids. The V and J ends lost 3 bases and 8 bases respectively, with 15 bases between them. Germline V gene lookup returns CDR1 SGHNT and CDR2 YYREEE (reference sequence). CDR3 sequence (DNA): TGTGCCAGCAGCTACGGTGAGGCTGGGGACATTCAGTACTTC. This sequence encodes CASSYGEAGDIQYF.

The rearrangement uses TRBV18 and TRBJ1-2; 9 bases map to TRBD1. This CDR3 contains 15 residues. Germline V gives CDR1 KGHSH, CDR2 LQKENI. After removal of 3 bases from V and 8 bases from J, the junction contained 10 bases not matched to a gene. This chain's CDR3 is CASSPGDREREGYTF. The DNA of the CDR3 is TGTGCCAGCTCACCTGGGGACAGGGAACGGGAAGGCTACACCTTC.

This sequence joins TRBV28 and TRBJ1-6; the D gene is possibly TRBD1 (5 bases). This CDR3 spans 14 amino acids. Deletions cut 3 bases from V and 8 bases from J, with 11 bases between. Germline assignment: CDR1 MDHEN and CDR2 SYDVKM. The chain's CDR3 is CASSFGRADSPLHF. In DNA, the CDR3 is TGTGCCAGCAGTTTTGGCAGGGCTGATTCACCCCTCCACTTT.

This chain joins TRBV6-1 and TRBJ2-1, with D possibly being TRBD2 (5 bases). Trimming took off 7 bases at V and 2 bases at J, with 12 bases between the two ends. The germline V gene has CDR1 MNHNS and CDR2 SASEGT. The CDR3 runs to 14 residues. In nucleotides, the CDR3 is TGTGCCAGCATAAGGAGGTATACCTACAATGAGCAGTTCTTC. Protein product: CASIRRYTYNEQFF.

The chain is built from TRBV6-1 and TRBJ1-5; weak D call: TRBD1 (5 bases). The ends were cut back, 9 bases at V and 1 base at J, with 16 bases in the middle. The CDR3 totals 15 residues. The germline V gene has CDR1 MNHNS and CDR2 SASEGT. The CDR3 DNA reads TGTGCCAGGCTGAGGTGGGGCGTGAGCAATCAGCCCCAGCATTTT. Translating it yields CARLRWGVSNQPQHF.

This chain joins TRBV7-9 and TRBJ1-1, with D maybe TRBD1 (6 bases). Germline CDR1 reads SEHNR; CDR2 reads FQNEAQ (reference sequence). This CDR3 has 15 residues. V shed 5 bases and J shed 5 bases, with 18 bases lying between them. As DNA, the CDR3 is TGTGCCAGCAGCCGACTCAGGGGCTGGGTAACTGAAGCTTTCTTT. Protein product: CASSRLRGWVTEAFF.

J is TRBJ2-6 and V is TRBV28, with D uncertain. Germline V gives CDR1 MDHEN, CDR2 SYDVKM. Trimming cost V 8 bases and J 2 bases, with 7 bases left between them. The CDR3 length is 13 residues. In nucleotides, the CDR3 is TGTGCCAGCGGATATACTGGGGCCAACGTCCTGACTTTC. Its protein product is CASGYTGANVLTF.